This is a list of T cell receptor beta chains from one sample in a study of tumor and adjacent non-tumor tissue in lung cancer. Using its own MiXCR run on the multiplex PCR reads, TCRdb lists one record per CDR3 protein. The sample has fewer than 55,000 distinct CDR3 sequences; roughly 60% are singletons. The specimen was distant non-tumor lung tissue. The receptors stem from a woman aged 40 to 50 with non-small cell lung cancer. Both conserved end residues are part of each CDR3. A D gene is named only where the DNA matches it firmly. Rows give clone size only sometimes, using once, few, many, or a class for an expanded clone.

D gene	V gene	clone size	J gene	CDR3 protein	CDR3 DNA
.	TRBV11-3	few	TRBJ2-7	CASNLGGRGDYEQYF	TGTGCCAGCAACTTAGGGGGCAGGGGGGACTACGAGCAGTACTTC
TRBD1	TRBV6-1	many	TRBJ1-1	CASKRDRGMNTEAFF	TGTGCCAGCAAGCGGGACAGGGGTATGAACACTGAAGCTTTCTTT
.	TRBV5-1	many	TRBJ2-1	CASSWGTGVGNEQFF	TGCGCCAGCAGCTGGGGGACCGGAGTTGGCAATGAGCAGTTCTTC
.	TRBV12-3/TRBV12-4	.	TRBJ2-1	CAIRLGPGSYNEQFF	TGTGCCATCAGATTAGGTCCTGGCTCCTACAATGAGCAGTTCTTC
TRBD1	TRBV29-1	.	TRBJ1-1	CSVEDMQGAEAFF	TGCAGCGTTGAAGACATGCAGGGGGCAGAAGCTTTCTTT
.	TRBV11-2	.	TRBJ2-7	CVSSLGISRLETYGQYF	TGTGTCAGCAGCCTAGGGATTTCCCGGCTAGAAACCTACGGGCAGTACTTC
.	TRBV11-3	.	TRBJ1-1	CASSLHRGDTDAFF	TGTGCCAGCAGTTTACACAGAGGGGACACTGATGCTTTCTTT
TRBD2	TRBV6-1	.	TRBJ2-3	CASGSGGTGMQYF	TGTGCCAGCGGTAGCGGGGGCACAGGTATGCAGTATTTT
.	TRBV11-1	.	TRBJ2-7	CASSLRTEYEQCF	TGTGCGAGCAGCTTAAGGACCGAGTACGAGCAGTGCTTC
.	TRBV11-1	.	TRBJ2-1	CASSLPITMYNEQFF	TGTGCCAGCAGCTTACCTATCACAATGTACAATGAACAGTTCTTC
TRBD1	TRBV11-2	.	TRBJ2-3	CASRQGVDTRYF	TGTGCCAGCAGACAGGGGGTAGATACGCGGTATTTT
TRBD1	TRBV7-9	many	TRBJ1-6	CASTGTGNSPLHF	TGTGCCAGCACCGGGACAGGAAATTCACCCCTCCACTTT
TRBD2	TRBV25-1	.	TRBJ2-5	CASSPQKAGDETQYF	TGTGCCAGCAGTCCCCAGAAGGCGGGAGATGAGACCCAGTACTTC
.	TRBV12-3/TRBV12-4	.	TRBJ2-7	CTSSLWQSSQTSYEQYF	TGTACCAGCAGTTTATGGCAGTCATCGCAAACCTCCTACGAGCAGTACTTC
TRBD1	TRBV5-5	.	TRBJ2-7	CASNPGTDCYEQHF	TGTGCCAGCAACCCCGGGACAGACTGCTACGAGCAGCACTTC
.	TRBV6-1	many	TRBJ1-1	CASSEKGGAGAEAFF	TGTGCCAGCAGTGAAAAGGGAGGGGCGGGCGCTGAAGCTTTCTTT
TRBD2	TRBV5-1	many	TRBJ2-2	CASKSVSGSGTGELFF	TGCGCCAGCAAGTCTGTTAGCGGGAGTGGTACCGGGGAGCTGTTTTTT
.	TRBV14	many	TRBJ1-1	CASSQALPGTEAFF	TGTGCCAGCAGCCAAGCATTACCGGGGACTGAAGCTTTCTTT
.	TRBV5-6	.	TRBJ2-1	CDSSFGGDSYNEQFF	TGTGACAGTAGCTTCGGCGGAGACTCCTACAATGAGCAGTTCTTC
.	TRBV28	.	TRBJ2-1	CANSLSSYSGGFYNEQFF	TGTGCCAACAGTTTGTCCTCATACAGTGGAGGATTCTACAATGAGCAGTTCTTC
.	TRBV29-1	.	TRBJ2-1	CCVKWTLHKEQFF	TGCTGCGTAAAGTGGACACTTCACAAGGAGCAGTTCTTC
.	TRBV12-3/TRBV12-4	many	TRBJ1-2	CASSPRRDYGYTF	TGTGCCAGCAGTCCTAGACGGGACTATGGCTACACCTTC
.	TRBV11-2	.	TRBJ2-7	CASSLGLQGSHEQYF	TGTGCCAGTAGCTTAGGATTACAGGGTTCTCACGAGCAGTATTTC